What follows are 25 T cell receptor beta chains derived from one specimen sequenced in a study of blood T cell repertoires in COVID-19. The method was immunoSEQ multiplex PCR; TCRdb's version includes in-frame clones alone and lacks a portion of them. The repertoire holds fewer than 85,000 clones, about nine tenths seen once, with 7% to 10% in the top ten. The sequencing input was peripheral blood. The origin of the receptors is a man between 45 and 60 years old with active COVID-19.

This clone was detected only once. This chain joins TRBV9 and TRBJ2-7, with TRBD2 matching over 9 bases. V dropped 6 bases and J dropped 7; count of bases not matched to a gene: 8. This CDR3 has 13 residues. Germline V lookup: CDR1 SGDLS, CDR2 YYNGEE. The CDR3 DNA is TGTGCCAGCAATAGCGGGGGTTCTGGGGAGCAGTACTTC. Encoded protein: CASNSGGSGEQYF.

This chain joins TRBV7-8 and TRBJ2-2; TRBD2 is a possible D gene (6 bases). Germline CDR1 is SGHVS and CDR2 is FQNEAQ. Trimming removed 5 bases from V and 2 bases from J, with 15 bases in between. CDR3 length: 16 amino acids. The DNA for the CDR3 is TGTGCCAGCAGCGAGCGTGGTAGCGGTAACACCGGGGAGCTGTTTTTT. Amino acids: CASSERGSGNTGELFF.

This rearrangement joins TRBV27 to TRBJ2-1; TRBD1 agrees at 10 bases. This CDR3 region has 14 residues. V lost 8 bases to trimming and J lost 6 bases; unmatched junction nucleotides: 7. Germline V CDR1 and CDR2: MNHEY, SMNVEV (reference sequence). CDR3: CASGGDRGGNEQFF. CDR3 in DNA: TGTGCCAGCGGGGGGGACAGGGGAGGCAATGAGCAGTTCTTC.

This clone has a single count. The chain carries TRBV18 and TRBJ1-3; 10 bases agree with TRBD1. V trimming: 6 bases; J trimming: 2 bases; junction bases outside the gene matches: 10. From germline, CDR1 is KGHSH and CDR2 LQKENI. The CDR3 covers 17 residues. CDR3 in DNA: TGTGCCAGCTCGCGGGACAGGGGAGTCGAGGCTGGAAACACCATATATTTT. Its translation: CASSRDRGVEAGNTIYF.

This chain uses TRBV5-1 with TRBJ1-2; unclear D gene. V lost 2 bases and J 2 bases, leaving 4 bases between the germline ends. Germline CDR1 SGHRS, CDR2 YFSETQ. The CDR3 extends over 12 amino acids. CDR3 sequence (DNA): TGCGCCAGCAGCTTTCAAAACTATGGCTACACCTTC. It yields the protein CASSFQNYGYTF.

This clone appeared a few times. The chain uses TRBV27 and TRBJ2-7; 9 positions match TRBD1. V dropped 3 bases and J dropped 4; count of bases not matched to a gene: 10. This CDR3 has 16 amino acids. The germline CDR1 and CDR2 sequences are MNHEY and SMNVEV (reference sequence). CDR3 sequence (DNA): TGTGCCAGCAGTTTGACCGGGACAGGGTGGTCGTACGAGCAGTACTTC. Translation: CASSLTGTGWSYEQYF.

On this clone itself: Other DNA sequences of this sample code for an identical CDR3. The V gene is TRBV27, the J gene TRBJ2-3; D not certain. CDR1 is MNHEY and CDR2 is SMNVEV in the germline V gene (reference sequence). The V end lost 5 bases, the J end lost 1 base, and 4 bases lay between the germline ends. This CDR3 spans 12 amino acids. The CDR3 DNA reads TGTGCCAGCAGTCCAGGCACAGATACGCAGTATTTT. Protein sequence: CASSPGTDTQYF.

This chain connects TRBV27 to TRBJ1-1; 7 positions match TRBD1. Germline V gives CDR1 MNHEY, CDR2 SMNVEV (reference sequence). V gave up 4 bases and J gave up 1 base; unmatched junction bases: 6. The CDR3 runs 15 residues. CDR3 amino acids: CASSSAGGANTEAFF. The CDR3 DNA follows: TGTGCCAGCAGTTCGGCAGGGGGAGCGAACACTGAAGCTTTCTTT.

On this clone itself: Sequence at one end of the junction differs from germline and may be a read error. The gene calls are TRBV7-2 and TRBJ1-1; perhaps TRBD1 as D (5 bases). This CDR3 comprises 14 residues. Germline-derived CDR1 and CDR2 are SGHTA and FQGNSA. The CDR3 loop is CASSSSPGNAEAFF. The CDR3 bases are TGTGCCAGCAGCTCCTCACCAGGGAACGCTGAAGCTTTCTTT.

The chain links TRBV5-1 to TRBJ2-7; TRBD1 agrees at 9 bases. The germline V gene has CDR1 SGHRS and CDR2 YFSETQ. After removal of 0 bases from V and 4 bases from J, the junction contained 8 bases not matched to a gene. CDR3 length: 16 residues. This chain's CDR3 is CASSLGPRDRDYEQYF. The CDR3 coding sequence is TGCGCCAGCAGCTTGGGGCCTCGGGACAGGGATTACGAGCAGTACTTC.

The chain employs TRBV5-1 and TRBJ2-3; 8 nucleotides line up with TRBD1. CDR3 length: 15 residues. Germline assignment: CDR1 SGHRS and CDR2 YFSETQ. The V segment lost 3 bases and the J segment 2 bases; nucleotides outside the gene matches: 5. In DNA, the CDR3 is TGCGCCAGCAGCTCGACAGGGGTTTTCACAGATACGCAGTATTTT. Amino acids: CASSSTGVFTDTQYF.

The CDR3, as DNA: TGTGCCAGCTACCCGCGGGCGCTAGCGGTCACAGATACGCAGTATTTT. This translates into CASYPRALAVTDTQYF. The chain has TRBV28 and TRBJ2-3; 7 bases map to TRBD2. V trimming: 8 bases; J trimming: 2 bases; junction bases outside the gene matches: 13. The germline V gene encodes CDR1 MDHEN and CDR2 SYDVKM. CDR3 length: 16 residues.

The chain employs TRBV24-1 and TRBJ1-2; tentatively, D is TRBD1 (6 bases). Trimming cost V 4 bases and J 5 bases, with 13 bases left between them. CDR3 size: 14 residues. Germline V CDR1 and CDR2: KGHDR, SFDVKD. CDR3 sequence reads: CATSETGQTYGYTF. CDR3 in DNA: TGTGCCACCAGTGAAACCGGACAGACATATGGCTACACCTTC.

The CDR3, as DNA: TGTGCCAGCAGCTTGGGGCAGCCGACCGGGGAGCTGTTTTTT. It specifies CASSLGQPTGELFF. The chain combines TRBV7-2 with TRBJ2-2; possible D gene TRBD1, 5 bases. V lost 3 bases to trimming and J lost 5 bases, with 10 bases between them. Germline V lookup: CDR1 SGHTA, CDR2 FQGNSA. This CDR3 has 14 amino acids.

The rearrangement links TRBV7-2 to TRBJ2-3, with 9 bases aligning to TRBD2. Germline V lookup: CDR1 SGHTA, CDR2 FQGNSA. CDR3 length: 18 residues. The V gene end was trimmed by 0 bases and the J gene end by 0 bases; junction bases not matched to a gene: 7. CDR3 sequence reads: CASSLAVSGRISTDTQYF. CDR3 coding DNA: TGTGCCAGCAGCTTAGCGGTAAGCGGGAGGATTAGCACAGATACGCAGTATTTT. Using reference TRBV7-2 and TRBJ2-3 for the parts outside the CDR3, the full variable domain is GAGVSQSPSNKVTEKGKDVELRCDPISGHTALYWYRQSLGQGLEFLIYFQGNSAPDKSGLPSDRFSAERTGGSVSTLTIQRTQQEDSAVYLCASSLAVSGRISTDTQYFGPGTRLTVL.

The CDR3 nucleotides are TGTGCCAGCAGTTACAGCGGGAGGGCCTACGAGCAGTACTTC. Its protein is CASSYSGRAYEQYF. This chain uses TRBV27 with TRBJ2-7; 10 positions agree with TRBD2. The CDR3 is 14 residues long. Trimming took 4 bases from V and 2 from J; bases not matched to a gene: 2. From germline, CDR1 is MNHEY and CDR2 SMNVEV (reference sequence).

V usage is TRBV27 and J usage is TRBJ2-3, with D tentatively TRBD1 (6 bases). Deletions cut 7 bases from V and 4 bases from J, with 12 bases between. The germline V gene has CDR1 MNHEY and CDR2 SMNVEV (reference sequence). This CDR3 region has 13 residues. CDR3: CASKQGNADTQYF. The CDR3 region has the DNA TGTGCCAGCAAACAGGGAAACGCAGATACGCAGTATTTT.

The table lists this clone with many counts. The chain uses TRBV2 and TRBJ2-1, with 9 bases that match TRBD1. The CDR3 has 16 residues. Trimming removed 6 bases from V and 0 bases from J; junction bases left unmatched: 6. The germline gives CDR1 SNHLY, CDR2 FYNNEI. CDR3 amino acids: CASRAGTGSSYNEQFF. Written as DNA, the CDR3 is TGTGCCAGCAGAGCGGGGACAGGGAGCTCCTACAATGAGCAGTTCTTC.

This chain links TRBV7-8 with TRBJ2-5; TRBD2 matches at 7 bases. There are 17 residues in the CDR3. Germline CDR1 is SGHVS and CDR2 is FQNEAQ. Unmatched junction bases numbered 11, after V lost 1 base and J lost 3 bases. CDR3 amino acids: CASSLEVSGRAKETQYF. CDR3 nucleotide sequence: TGTGCCAGCAGCTTAGAGGTTAGCGGGCGAGCCAAAGAGACCCAGTACTTC.

V gene TRBV28 combines with J gene TRBJ1-3; D is uncertain. Trimming took off 5 bases at V and 4 bases at J, with 6 bases between the two ends. Germline CDR1 reads MDHEN; CDR2 reads SYDVKM. The CDR3 covers 12 residues. CDR3 residues: CASSTLGNTIYF. In DNA form, the CDR3 reads TGTGCCAGCAGTACGCTAGGAAACACCATATATTTT.

CDR3 DNA sequence: TGTGCCAGCAGCTCATTACCGGGACAGGGGGTCGAGAACACTGAAGCTTTCTTT. Translated: CASSSLPGQGVENTEAFF. This rearrangement joins TRBV11-3 to TRBJ1-1; 11 bases are shared with TRBD1. The CDR3 runs 18 residues. V dropped 4 bases and J dropped 1; count of bases not matched to a gene: 11. The V gene's germline CDR1 is SGHNT and CDR2 YENEEA.

This sequence joins TRBV19 and TRBJ2-1, with D possibly TRBD1 on 6 matching bases. The CDR3 sequence is 16 residues long. The V end was cut by 4 bases, the J end by 5 bases, with 18 bases between. CDR1 is LNHDA, CDR2 SQIVND, per germline (reference sequence). CDR3 bases: TGTGCCAGTAGTAAGAGGGGTGGGGGCTTAGACAATGAGCAGTTCTTC. Encoded protein: CASSKRGGGLDNEQFF.

In its sample, this clone was seen once. The chain couples TRBV5-6 to TRBJ1-6; TRBD1 matches 7 bases. V was clipped by 1 base and J by 3 bases; unmatched bases: 1. The CDR3 has 15 residues. Germline V gene lookup returns CDR1 SGHDT and CDR2 YYEEEE. CDR3 sequence (DNA): TGTGCCAGCAGCTTGTCAGGGGGCTATAATTCACCCCTCCACTTT. Translating it yields CASSLSGGYNSPLHF.

Notes on this clone: Other nucleotide sequences in the sample specify the same CDR3. The V and J genes are TRBV4-3 and TRBJ2-7, with TRBD2 as a possible D gene (6 bases). Germline loops: CDR1 LGHNA, CDR2 YSLEER. The ends were cut back, 0 bases at V and 4 bases at J, with 10 bases in the middle. The CDR3 spans 14 residues. CDR3 in DNA: TGCGCCAGCAGCCAAGACCCTGGGACTTACGAGCAGTACTTC. It yields the protein CASSQDPGTYEQYF.

The J gene is TRBJ2-1, the V gene TRBV6-5, with TRBD2 as a possible D gene (7 bases). The CDR3 consists of 11 residues. V gave up 5 bases and J gave up 14 bases, with 13 bases separating them. Germline assignment: CDR1 MNHEY and CDR2 SVGAGI. The CDR3 nucleotides read TGTGCCAGCAGTCGAGAGGGGGGGGAGTTCTTC. Protein sequence: CASSREGGEFF.